A selection of T cell receptor beta chains follows, all from one sample in a study of blood T cells in healthy people across ages. TCRdb reprocessed the 5' RACE reads via MiXCR and lists one record per CDR3 protein. Of some 880,000 distinct CDR3 sequences in the sample, under 40% were seen once. The sequenced sample consisted of blood. The receptors here all came from a man between 18 and 29 years old in good health. CDR3s leave out the opening cysteine and the closing phenylalanine or tryptophan. Clone size appears in some rows only: once, few, many, or a class for an expanded clone.

abundance,v_gene,j_gene,len,CDR3aa
.,TRBV6-2/TRBV6-3,TRBJ1-2,10,ASTESGYGYT
.,TRBV10-3,TRBJ1-2,13,ATHYDKGTNYGYT
.,TRBV12-3/TRBV12-4,TRBJ1-2,13,ASRLGGTLGDGYT
.,TRBV7-9,TRBJ2-5,12,ASNLAGGQETQY
.,TRBV4-2,TRBJ2-7,13,ASSPKGTAPQEQY
.,TRBV5-1,TRBJ1-1,10,ASSLEGPEAF
.,TRBV12-3/TRBV12-4,TRBJ1-5,13,ASSHRTGGNQPQH
.,TRBV10-3,TRBJ2-5,13,AISEGFLKEETQY
many,TRBV12-3/TRBV12-4,TRBJ2-3,13,ASGGGLISTDTQY
.,TRBV7-2,TRBJ2-5,12,ASSSPNNYNEQY
few,TRBV7-2,TRBJ2-1,12,ASSLVGDTNEQF
.,TRBV11-3,TRBJ2-3,13,ASSSTGDLISTQY
.,TRBV4-2,TRBJ1-1,13,TSSQDRRGNTEAF
.,TRBV7-9,TRBJ2-7,10,ASSLEEIEQY
.,TRBV7-2,TRBJ2-3,11,ASRQASTDTQY
.,TRBV5-4,TRBJ1-6,13,ASSLDGQNYSPLH